This T cell receptor (beta chain) was observed in a study of human T cells and chemical hapten exposure. Whole-study findings and limits: The donor cohort had alopecia, so its immune response may not match that of healthy people.

Worth noting for this clonotype: The target antigen is unknown.

Time point indicated: pre-sensitization, week 0. The sample's treatment: therapeutic diphenylcyclopropenone sensitization with weekly scalp DPC. Via MiXCR, TCRdb re-called the RACE reads, giving one row per CDR3 protein. The table includes 250,000 or so distinct CDR3 sequences, approximately 8% detected once. Trimming removed 9 bases at V and 8 bases at J, with 13 bases between. The CDR3 covers 11 residues. Per germline, CDR1 ENHRY and CDR2 SYGVKD. The J gene is TRBJ1-2, the V gene TRBV10-3; unclear D gene. Specimen: whole blood, collected in connection with sensitization to the hapten diphenylcyclopropenone (DPC). The receptor's source is a young man with alopecia areata. Some clones in this sample may be carry-over from other donors' samples. The CDR3 here is CAIGISDGYTF. For the CDR3, the DNA is TGTGCCATTGGAATTTCTGACGGCTACACCTTC.